The entry that follows covers one T cell receptor beta chain sequence. The specificity of this receptor is unknown. Within one base of it there is no much larger clone, and no base qualities were kept. The immunoSEQ Assay, a bias-controlled multiplex PCR, was used to amplify TCRbeta CDR3 regions from genomic DNA. For the original study's pipeline: The number of nucleated cells in each sample was estimated from the amplification of reference gene primers within the assay. Sequence reads were collapsed and filtered to measure the absolute abundance of every unique TCRbeta CDR3 rearrangement. For each sample, productive Simpson clonality was calculated as the square root of Simpson's diversity index across productive rearrangements. Imported from immuneACCESS, the table was reduced by TCRdb to in-frame sequences with V and J called. These copies leave out some clones; in studies compared against another copy, an unresolved V gene accounts for under half, and the cause of the remainder is not known. The V and J calls and clone size come from that table; D and trimming were worked out from the DNA. The sample records more than 110,000 clones, around 80% of which are singletons. Of the sample, less than 4.5% falls within the top ten clones.

The data stem from a study of blood T cell repertoires in COVID-19 (dated by TCRdb to 2020 to 2021). About the study as a whole: Collaborator samples came from the United States, Italy and Spain and covered acute and convalescent phases of COVID-19. The prospective study material was composed of cDNA or gDNA derived from T cells, B-cell-depleted T cells, or PBMCs. Deeply sampled blood TCRbeta repertoires from subjects exposed to, actively infected with, or recovered from COVID-19 were included in the dataset. The repertoires were released in a freely available public database meant as a resource for research on the immune response to SARS-CoV-2. Samples were obtained from the ongoing ImmuneRACE study (first 160 participants) and from about 1,300 subjects provided by 6 global collaborators. The sample metadata nearly always contained a de-identified subject ID, COVID-19 status, age in years and sex. Where available, HLA class I and class II types were obtained from metadata supplied by the sample provider rather than from assay-based typing.

The research as a whole found: Clinical and demographic metadata were provided uncurated, with the amount varying by source and participant.

Each collaborating institution followed its own protocols to collect whole blood in K2EDTA tubes. For TCRbeta analysis, collaborators shipped samples as frozen whole blood, isolated PBMCs, or DNA extracted from either of those sample types. The source material was peripheral blood. This clonotype was obtained from a man aged 60 to 69 with acute or convalescent COVID-19.

The sequenced DNA is TGTGCCAGCAGCTCCCGAGGGGGCTCGGATTCACCCCTCCACTTT. Translated, it gives CASSSRGGSDSPLHF. The sequence joins TRBV9 to TRBJ1-6; 7 nucleotides in the junction match TRBD1. V is trimmed back by 4 bases and J by 8 bases, and the junction contains 9 bases that no gene match accounts for. The CDR3 covers 15 residues, taking in both the cysteine and the phenylalanine. Only the CDR3 DNA is retained, 45 bases long and in frame from the first base. For CDR1 and CDR2, the germline V gene lists SGDLS and YYNGEE.